These 4 T cell receptor beta chains originate from one sample sequenced in a study of cytomegalovirus exposure and HLA in healthy donors. The PCR used 60 Vbeta and 13 Jbeta primers. Sequencing was performed with immunoSEQ multiplex PCR; in TCRdb, only in-frame clones are kept and a portion is missing. The data show 150,000 to 200,000 clones, around 77% seen once. The sequenced material came from PBMCs. The origin of the receptors is a man aged 55 to 69 in good health and CMV-seronegative.

The chain uses TRBV27 and TRBJ1-1, with 7 bases that match TRBD1. Germline values: CDR1 MNHEY, CDR2 SMNVEV (reference sequence). The CDR3 extends over 14 amino acids. Trimming removed 9 bases from V and 6 bases from J; junction bases left unmatched: 13. The CDR3, as DNA: TGTGCCAGTAACAGGGGAGGTCTGAGCCCTGAAGCTTTCTTT. Translating it yields CASNRGGLSPEAFF.

The rearrangement joins TRBV28 to TRBJ2-7, with 7 nucleotides matching TRBD2. Germline values: CDR1 MDHEN, CDR2 SYDVKM. V gave up 4 bases and J gave up 0 bases; unmatched junction bases: 9. The CDR3 sequence is 16 residues long. CDR3 protein: CASSWDQAGNSYEQYF. DNA for the CDR3: TGTGCCAGCAGTTGGGACCAAGCGGGGAACTCCTACGAGCAGTACTTC.

The chain joins TRBV28 to TRBJ1-5; possible D gene TRBD1, 6 bases. The CDR3 has 15 amino acids. V lost 6 bases and J lost 4, with 16 bases in between. The V gene's germline CDR1 is MDHEN and CDR2 SYDVKM. The CDR3 protein is CASRPDSLFNQPQHF. The CDR3 nucleotides read TGTGCCAGCAGGCCGGACAGTTTGTTTAATCAGCCCCAGCATTTT.

V and J are TRBV6-6 and TRBJ2-7; D is possibly TRBD2 (6 bases). V was cut by 2 bases and J by 4 bases, with 18 bases left in between. Germline V gene lookup returns CDR1 MNHNY and CDR2 SVGAGI (reference sequence). The CDR3 sequence is 16 residues long. Written as DNA, the CDR3 is TGTGCCAGCAGTTACCCCCAGTGGGGGGAGCGGTACGAGCAGTACTTC. Amino acid sequence: CASSYPQWGERYEQYF.